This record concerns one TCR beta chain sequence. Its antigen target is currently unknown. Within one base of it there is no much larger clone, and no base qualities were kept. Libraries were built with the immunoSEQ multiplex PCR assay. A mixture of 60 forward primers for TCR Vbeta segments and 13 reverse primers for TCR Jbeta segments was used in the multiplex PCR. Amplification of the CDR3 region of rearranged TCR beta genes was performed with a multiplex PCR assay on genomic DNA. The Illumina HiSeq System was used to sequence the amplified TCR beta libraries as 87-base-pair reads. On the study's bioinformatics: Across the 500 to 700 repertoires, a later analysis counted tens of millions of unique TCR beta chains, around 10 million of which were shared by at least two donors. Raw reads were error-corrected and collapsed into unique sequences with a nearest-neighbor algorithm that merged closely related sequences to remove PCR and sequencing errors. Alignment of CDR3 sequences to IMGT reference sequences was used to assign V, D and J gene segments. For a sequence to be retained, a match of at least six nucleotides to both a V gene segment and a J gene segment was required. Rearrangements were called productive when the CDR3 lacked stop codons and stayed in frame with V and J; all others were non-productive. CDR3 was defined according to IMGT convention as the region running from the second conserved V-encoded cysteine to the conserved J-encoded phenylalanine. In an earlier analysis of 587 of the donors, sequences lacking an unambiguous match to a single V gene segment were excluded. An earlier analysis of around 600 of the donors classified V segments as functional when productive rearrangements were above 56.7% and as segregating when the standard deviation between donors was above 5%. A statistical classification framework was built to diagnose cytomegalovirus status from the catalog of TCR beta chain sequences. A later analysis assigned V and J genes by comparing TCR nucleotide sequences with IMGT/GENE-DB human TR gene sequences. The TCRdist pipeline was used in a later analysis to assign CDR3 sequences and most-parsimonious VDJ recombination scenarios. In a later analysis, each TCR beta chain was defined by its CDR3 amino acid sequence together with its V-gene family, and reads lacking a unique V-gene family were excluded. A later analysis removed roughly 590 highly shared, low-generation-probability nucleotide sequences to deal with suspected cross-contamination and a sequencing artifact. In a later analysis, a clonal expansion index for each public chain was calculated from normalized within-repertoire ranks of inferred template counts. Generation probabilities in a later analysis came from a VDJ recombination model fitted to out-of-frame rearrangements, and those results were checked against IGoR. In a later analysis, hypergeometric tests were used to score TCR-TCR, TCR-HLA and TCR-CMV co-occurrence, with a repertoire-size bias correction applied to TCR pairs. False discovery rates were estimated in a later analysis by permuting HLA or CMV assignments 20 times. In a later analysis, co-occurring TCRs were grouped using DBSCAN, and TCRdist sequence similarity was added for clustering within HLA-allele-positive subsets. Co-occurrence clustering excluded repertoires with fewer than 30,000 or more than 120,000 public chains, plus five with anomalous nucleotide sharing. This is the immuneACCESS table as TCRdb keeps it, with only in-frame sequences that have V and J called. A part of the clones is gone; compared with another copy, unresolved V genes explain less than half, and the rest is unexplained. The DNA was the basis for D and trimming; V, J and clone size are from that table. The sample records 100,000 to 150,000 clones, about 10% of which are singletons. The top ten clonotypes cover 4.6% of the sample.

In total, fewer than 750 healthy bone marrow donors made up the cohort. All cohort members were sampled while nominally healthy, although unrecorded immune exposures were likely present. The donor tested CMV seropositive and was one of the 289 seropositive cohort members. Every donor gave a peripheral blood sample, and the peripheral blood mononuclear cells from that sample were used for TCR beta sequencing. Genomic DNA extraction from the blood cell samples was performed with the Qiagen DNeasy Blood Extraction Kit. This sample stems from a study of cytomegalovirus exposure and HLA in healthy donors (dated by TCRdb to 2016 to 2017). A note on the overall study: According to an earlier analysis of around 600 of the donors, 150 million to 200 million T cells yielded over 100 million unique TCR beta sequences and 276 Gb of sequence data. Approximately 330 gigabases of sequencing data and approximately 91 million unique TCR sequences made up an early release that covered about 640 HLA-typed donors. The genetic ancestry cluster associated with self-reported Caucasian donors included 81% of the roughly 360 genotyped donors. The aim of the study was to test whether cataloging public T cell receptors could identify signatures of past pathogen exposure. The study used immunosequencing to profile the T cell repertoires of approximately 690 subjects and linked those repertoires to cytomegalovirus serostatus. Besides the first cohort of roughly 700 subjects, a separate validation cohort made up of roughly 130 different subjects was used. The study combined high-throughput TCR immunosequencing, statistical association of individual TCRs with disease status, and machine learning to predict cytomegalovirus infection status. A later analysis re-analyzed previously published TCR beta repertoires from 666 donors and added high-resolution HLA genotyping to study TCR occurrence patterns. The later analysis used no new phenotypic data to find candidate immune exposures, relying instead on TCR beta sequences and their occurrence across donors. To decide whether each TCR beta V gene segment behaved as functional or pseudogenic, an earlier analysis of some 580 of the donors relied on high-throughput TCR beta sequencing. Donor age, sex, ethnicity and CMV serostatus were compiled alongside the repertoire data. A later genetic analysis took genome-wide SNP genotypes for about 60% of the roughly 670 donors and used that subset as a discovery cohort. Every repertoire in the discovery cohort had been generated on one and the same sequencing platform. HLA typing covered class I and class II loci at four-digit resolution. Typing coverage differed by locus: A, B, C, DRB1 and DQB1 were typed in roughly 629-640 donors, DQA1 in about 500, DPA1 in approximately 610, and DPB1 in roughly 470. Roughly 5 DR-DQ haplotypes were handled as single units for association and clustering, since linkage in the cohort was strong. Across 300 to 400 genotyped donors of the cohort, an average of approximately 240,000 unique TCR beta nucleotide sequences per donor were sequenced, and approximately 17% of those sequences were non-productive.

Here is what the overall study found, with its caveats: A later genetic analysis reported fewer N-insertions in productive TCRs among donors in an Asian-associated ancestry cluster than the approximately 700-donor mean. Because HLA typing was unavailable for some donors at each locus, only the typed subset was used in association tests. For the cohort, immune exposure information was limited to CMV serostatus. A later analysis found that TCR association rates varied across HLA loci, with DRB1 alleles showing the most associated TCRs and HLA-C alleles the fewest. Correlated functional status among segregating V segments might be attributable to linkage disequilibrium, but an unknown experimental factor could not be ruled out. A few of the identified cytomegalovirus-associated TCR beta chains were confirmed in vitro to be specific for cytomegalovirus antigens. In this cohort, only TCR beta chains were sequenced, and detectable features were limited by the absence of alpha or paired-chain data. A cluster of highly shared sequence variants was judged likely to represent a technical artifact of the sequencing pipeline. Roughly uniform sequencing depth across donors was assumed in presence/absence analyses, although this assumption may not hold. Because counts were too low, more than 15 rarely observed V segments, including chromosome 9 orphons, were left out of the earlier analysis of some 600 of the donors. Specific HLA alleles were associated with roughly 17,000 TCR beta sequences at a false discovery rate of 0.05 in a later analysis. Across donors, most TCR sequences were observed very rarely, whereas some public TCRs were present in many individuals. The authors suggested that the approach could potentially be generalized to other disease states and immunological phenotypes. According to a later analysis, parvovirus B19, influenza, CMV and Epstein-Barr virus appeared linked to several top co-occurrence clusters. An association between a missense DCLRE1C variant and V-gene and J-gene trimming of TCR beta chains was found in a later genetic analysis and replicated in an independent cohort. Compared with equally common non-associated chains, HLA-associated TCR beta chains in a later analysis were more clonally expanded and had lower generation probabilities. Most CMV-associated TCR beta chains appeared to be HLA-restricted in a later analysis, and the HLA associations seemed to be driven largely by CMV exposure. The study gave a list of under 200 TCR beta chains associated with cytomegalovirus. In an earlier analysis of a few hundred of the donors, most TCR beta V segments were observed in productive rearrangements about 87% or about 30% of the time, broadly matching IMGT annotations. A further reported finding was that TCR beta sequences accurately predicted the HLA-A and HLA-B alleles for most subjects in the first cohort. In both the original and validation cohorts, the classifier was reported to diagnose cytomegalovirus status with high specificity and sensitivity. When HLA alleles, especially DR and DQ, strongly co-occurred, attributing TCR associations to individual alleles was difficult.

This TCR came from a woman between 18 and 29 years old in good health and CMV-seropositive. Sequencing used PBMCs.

The DNA is TGCAGCGTTGGGGGGTGGGACAAATCCTACGAGCAGTACTTC. Its coded protein is CSVGGWDKSYEQYF. In this chain, TRBV29-1 is recombined with TRBJ2-7; perhaps TRBD1 is the D gene, with 6 bases matching. Looking up the germline V gene yields CDR1 SQVTM and CDR2 ANQGSEA. CDR3 length: 14 amino acids, cysteine to phenylalanine. Only the CDR3 region is kept as DNA, spanning 42 bases read in frame from base 1. V loses 4 bases of germline sequence and J loses 1 base, and the interval between the two ends is 14 bases.